One sample yielded the 13 T cell receptor beta chains listed below, sequenced in a study of T cell responses to AZD1222 COVID-19 vaccine. Sequenced by immunoSEQ multiplex PCR; TCRdb stores in-frame clones only, minus some. The repertoire consists of approximately 61,000 clones, with around 81% occurring once and the leading ten covering roughly 27%. The sequencing here drew on peripheral blood, taken 28 days after the second AZD1222 dose. These receptors were collected from an adult who received the AZD1222 COVID-19 vaccine.

The rearrangement uses TRBV21-1 and TRBJ1-2; TRBD1, the table's D call, was not compared with the DNA. TRBV21-1 is classified as a pseudogene. The CDR3 loop spans 17 amino acids. Here the CDR3 DNA reads TGTGCCAGCAGCGCCTGGGTCACAGCCTACCCCAACTATGGCTACACCTTC. This sequence encodes CASSAWVTAYPNYGYTF.

The gene calls are TRBV7-8 and TRBJ1-2; D remains ambiguous. This CDR3 contains 13 residues. Trimming removed 0 bases from V and 6 bases from J, with 8 bases in between. Germline V lookup: CDR1 SGHVS, CDR2 FQNEAQ. CDR3 nucleotide sequence: TGTGCCAGCAGCTTAGCGCAGTCCGATGGCTACACCTTC. Translated, it gives CASSLAQSDGYTF.

This clone was recorded once. The gene calls are TRBV5-5 and TRBJ1-5, with D possibly TRBD1 on 6 matching bases. V lost 0 bases to trimming and J lost 5 bases, with 21 bases between them. Per germline, CDR1 SGHKS and CDR2 YYEKEE (reference sequence). The CDR3 runs to 18 residues. The chain's CDR3 is CASSLDPGGWSSYQPQHF. CDR3 bases: TGTGCCAGCAGCTTGGACCCGGGGGGCTGGTCTTCATATCAGCCCCAGCATTTT.

Comment on this clone: A junction boundary mismatches the germline segment, possibly from a read error. The chain employs TRBV7-8 and TRBJ2-1, with 9 positions matching TRBD1. CDR3 length: 18 amino acids. Germline CDR1 and CDR2: SGHVS and FQNEAQ. The CDR3 reads CASTERLPGQGSNNEQFF. CDR3 DNA sequence: TGTGCCAGCACAGAGCGATTACCGGGACAGGGCTCCAACAATGAGCAGTTCTTC.

A single count supports this clone. The chain recombines TRBV7-8 with TRBJ2-7; D gene ambiguous. Trimming shortened V by 5 bases and J by 4 bases, and 9 bases separated the two germline ends. This CDR3 contains 12 residues. Germline V gene data show CDR1 as SGHVS and CDR2 as FQNEAQ. The CDR3 reads CASSQAVYEQYF. The CDR3 nucleotides read TGTGCCAGCAGCCAAGCAGTTTACGAGCAGTACTTC. The complete variable domain, with remaining parts taken from reference TRBV7-8 and TRBJ2-7, reads GAGVSQSPRYKVAKRGQDVALRCDPISGHVSLFWYQQALGQGPEFLTYFQNEAQLDKSGLPSDRFFAERPEGSVSTLKIQRTQQEDSAVYLCASSQAVYEQYFGPGTRLTVT.

The V gene is TRBV9, the J gene TRBJ2-7, with 7 bases aligning to TRBD1. CDR1 is SGDLS, CDR2 YYNGEE, per germline. This CDR3 is built from 14 residues. Trimming removed 0 bases from V and 7 bases from J; junction bases left unmatched: 7. CDR3 coding DNA: TGTGCCAGCAGCGTAGGGACAGGAGGTGGGGAGCAGTACTTC. Translating gives CASSVGTGGGEQYF.

The chain joins TRBV15 to TRBJ1-6; TRBD1 matches at 7 bases. V was pared by 0 bases and J by 7 bases, with 0 bases of the junction left unmatched. This CDR3 is built from 14 residues. Germline V gives CDR1 LNHNV, CDR2 YYDKDF (reference sequence). In DNA form, the CDR3 reads TGTGCCACCAGCAGAGAGGGACAGAATTCACCCCTCCACTTT. Encoded protein: CATSREGQNSPLHF.

The rearrangement uses TRBV4-3 and TRBJ2-7; 8 bases line up with TRBD1. The CDR3 loop spans 15 amino acids. The germline CDR1 and CDR2 sequences are LGHNA and YSLEER. Trimming at V came to 3 bases and at J to 2 bases, leaving 6 bases not matched to a gene. CDR3 region: CASSHSPDRAYEQYF. For the CDR3, the DNA is TGCGCCAGCAGCCATTCCCCGGACAGGGCCTACGAGCAGTACTTC.

The chain couples TRBV6-5 to TRBJ2-3; D uncertain. This CDR3 spans 14 amino acids. With 0 bases removed from V and 0 bases from J, the gap between germline ends came to 4 bases. Per germline, CDR1 MNHEY and CDR2 SVGAGI. The CDR3 DNA is TGTGCCAGCAGTTACTCACAGAGCACAGATACGCAGTATTTT. This sequence encodes CASSYSQSTDTQYF.

This chain links TRBV11-2 with TRBJ1-4; D remains ambiguous. The V end was cut by 3 bases, the J end by 0 bases, with 8 bases between. Germline values: CDR1 SGHAT, CDR2 FQNNGV. The CDR3 has 15 amino acids. The CDR3 region is CASSFTGATNEKLFF. CDR3 coding DNA: TGTGCCAGCAGCTTTACGGGAGCAACTAATGAAAAACTGTTTTTT.

V gene TRBV6-1 combines with J gene TRBJ1-5, with unresolved D. V lost 2 bases, J lost 5 bases, and 10 bases lay in between. The CDR3 covers 14 residues. Germline V lookup: CDR1 MNHNS, CDR2 SASEGT. The CDR3 DNA reads as TGTGCCAGCAGTGAACGGGCCCTCGATCAGCCCCAGCATTTT. It translates to CASSERALDQPQHF.

V and J are TRBV30 and TRBJ1-1; unclear D gene. V was shortened by 2 bases and J by 1 base, with 8 bases between the two germline ends. The CDR3 is 13 residues long. The V gene's germline CDR1 is GTSNPN and CDR2 SVGIG (reference sequence). DNA of the CDR3: TGTGCCTGGAGTCGAAACACGAACACTGAAGCTTTCTTT. Protein product: CAWSRNTNTEAFF.

The chain couples TRBV23-1 to TRBJ1-2, with D unclear. TRBV23-1 is flagged as an ORF with uncertain function. The CDR3 is made up of 11 amino acids. V was shortened by 0 bases and J by 6 bases, with 2 bases between the two germline ends. The CDR3 region has the DNA TGCGCCAGCAGTCAATCCAATGGCTACACCTTC. Its protein product is CASSQSNGYTF.